This T cell receptor (beta chain) was captured by sequencing in a study of cytomegalovirus exposure and HLA in healthy donors. Study in general: A prior study identified just under 120 million unique TCR beta sequences from around 180 million T cells. Findings of the study overall: About 87% or about 30% of the time was how often most TCR beta V segments were productive, according to an earlier analysis. Cytomegalovirus association was listed for 150 to 200 TCR beta chains.

The J segment lost 1 base and the V segment lost 5 bases, leaving 9 bases of the junction unmatched. The CDR3 contains 16 residues. The germline CDR1 and CDR2 sequences are SGHVS and FNYEAQ. Primers: 60 Vbeta forward and 13 Jbeta reverse. The protocol was immunoSEQ multiplex PCR, while the TCRdb copy is restricted to in-frame clones and leaves out a portion. This sample yields 95,000 to 130,000 clones, of which about 68% are seen a single time; roughly 10% belongs to the top ten. Only a few counts were recorded for this clone. The antigen is unknown. This sequence joins TRBV7-6 and TRBJ2-7; 9 nucleotides match TRBD1. The TCR was taken from a woman between 40 and 55 years old in good health and CMV-seropositive. Source material: PBMCs. CDR3 loop: CASSPKPGQGSYEQYF. CDR3 bases: TGTGCCAGCAGCCCAAAGCCGGGACAGGGTTCCTACGAGCAGTACTTC. The entire variable domain, with the rest obtained from reference TRBV7-6 and TRBJ2-7, is as follows: GAGVSQSPRYKVTKRGQDVALRCDPISGHVSLYWYRQALGQGPEFLTYFNYEAQQDKSGLPNDRFSAERPEGSISTLTIQRTEQRDSAMYRCASSPKPGQGSYEQYFGPGTRLTVT.